These 21 T cell receptor beta chains came from one sample sequenced in a study of shared clonotypes between healthy human individuals. TCRdb's copy holds only in-frame clones and misses some; the assay was immunoSEQ multiplex PCR. In the table there are hundreds of thousands of clones, about 78% of which are singletons. Sequencing was done on a sample of memory CD4+ T cells sorted from blood. As to subset: CD45RA-negative fraction. Receptors were obtained from a young woman in good health.

The chain has TRBV5-4 and TRBJ2-6; D may be TRBD1 (6 bases). The germline V gene has CDR1 SGHNT and CDR2 YYREEE (reference sequence). This CDR3 has 16 amino acids. V was trimmed by 2 bases and J by 0 bases, leaving 9 bases between them. CDR3 nucleotide sequence: TGTGCCAGCAGCTTAGGGACATACTCTGGGGCCAACGTCCTGACTTTC. Its translation: CASSLGTYSGANVLTF.

This clone was detected only once. Here the CDR3 DNA reads TGTGCCAGCAGCCAAGTAGGGGGGGATACGCAGTATTTT. Translated, it gives CASSQVGGDTQYF. The genes are TRBV14 and TRBJ2-3, with D perhaps assigned TRBD1 or TRBD2 (6 bases each). CDR1 and CDR2 from the germline V gene are SGHDN and FVKESK. The CDR3 spans 13 residues. V was cut by 1 base and J by 6 bases, with 8 bases left in between.

The gene calls are TRBV11-3 and TRBJ2-1; D is ambiguous. In germline, CDR1 is SGHNT, CDR2 YENEEA. V was trimmed by 1 base and J by 3 bases, leaving 4 bases between them. The CDR3 is 13 residues long. The DNA of the CDR3 is TGTGCCAGCAGCTTAGGCGGCTACAATGAGCAGTTCTTC. This translates into CASSLGGYNEQFF.

This chain links TRBV6-1 with TRBJ2-1; the D gene could be TRBD1 or TRBD2 (5 bases each). The V gene lost 5 bases and the J gene lost 10 bases, with 15 bases spanning the gap. This CDR3 is built from 13 residues. CDR1 is MNHNS, CDR2 SASEGT, per germline. Here the CDR3 DNA reads TGTGCCAGCAGTAAGAACCGGGACGCAGAGCAGTTCTTC. It translates to CASSKNRDAEQFF.

The table lists this clone with a count of one. CDR3 nucleotide sequence: TGTGCCAGCTCACCCGATGTGACCTATGGCTACACCTTC. Protein: CASSPDVTYGYTF. V usage is TRBV18 and J usage is TRBJ1-2, with D uncertain. V lost 3 bases and J lost 4, with 9 bases in between. CDR3 length: 13 amino acids. Germline V gives CDR1 KGHSH, CDR2 LQKENI.

V usage is TRBV30 and J usage is TRBJ2-6; D remains unclear. The germline CDR1 and CDR2 sequences are GTSNPN and SVGIG (reference sequence). CDR3 length: 12 residues. V dropped 5 bases and J dropped 4 bases, with 6 bases sitting between them. The CDR3 DNA reads TGTGCCTGGGAGTCCGGGGCCAACGTCCTGACTTTC. Protein: CAWESGANVLTF.

This clone has more than one count but fewer than ten. The rearrangement links TRBV19 to TRBJ1-5; the D is unclear. Trimming took off 3 bases at V and 1 base at J, with 13 bases between the two ends. The CDR3 runs 16 residues. Germline values: CDR1 LNHDA, CDR2 SQIVND (reference sequence). The CDR3 here is CASSIHGRGSNQPQHF. CDR3 bases: TGTGCCAGTAGTATTCACGGACGGGGAAGCAATCAGCCCCAGCATTTT.

CDR3 region: CASSDSLDTQYF. The CDR3 bases are TGTGCCAGCAGTGACTCGCTGGATACGCAGTATTTT. The gene calls are TRBV6-4 and TRBJ2-3; no reliable D call. The ends were cut back, 0 bases at V and 6 bases at J, with 4 bases in the middle. This CDR3 contains 12 residues. Germline V gives CDR1 MRHNA, CDR2 SNTAGT.

This clone was picked up a small number of times. The chain recombines TRBV6-6 with TRBJ1-1; 8 positions agree with TRBD1. Germline V gene data show CDR1 as MNHNY and CDR2 as SVGAGI (reference sequence). J gave up 10 bases and V 6 bases, and 4 bases lay outside the gene matches. The CDR3 runs 11 residues. DNA for the CDR3: TGTGCCAGCAGACGACAGGGGAGAGCTTTCTTT. Translating gives CASRRQGRAFF.

On this clone: The sample carries other DNA sequences with the same CDR3. V and J are TRBV29-1 and TRBJ2-7; D is undetermined. Germline V gene lookup returns CDR1 SQVTM and CDR2 ANQGSEA. V lost 0 bases and J 2 bases, leaving 8 bases between the germline ends. This CDR3 is built from 13 residues. This CDR3 is CSVEDPGTYEQYF. In DNA, the CDR3 is TGCAGCGTTGAAGATCCCGGAACCTACGAGCAGTACTTC.

The table lists this clone with many counts. The gene calls are TRBV7-9 and TRBJ2-1, with 12 bases that match TRBD2. From germline, CDR1 is SEHNR and CDR2 FQNEAQ (reference sequence). V lost 5 bases and J lost 8; bases outside the gene matches: 16. The CDR3 spans 18 residues. DNA of the CDR3: TGTGCCAGCAGCAATAGAGGGACTAGCGGGCCCACGGAGTATGAGCAGTTCTTC. Translated: CASSNRGTSGPTEYEQFF.

The chain carries TRBV4-1 and TRBJ2-5, with D possibly matching TRBD1 (6 bases). The CDR3 has 15 amino acids. The germline V gene has CDR1 MGHRA and CDR2 YSYEKL. The germline V and J ends were trimmed by 2 bases and 2 bases, with 12 bases remaining between them. For the CDR3, the DNA is TGCGCCAGCAGCCAATCAAGGACAGAACAAGAGACCCAGTACTTC. It specifies CASSQSRTEQETQYF.

This rearrangement joins TRBV7-8 to TRBJ2-2, with D perhaps TRBD1 or TRBD2 (5 bases each). CDR3 size: 14 residues. The germline gives CDR1 SGHVS, CDR2 FQNEAQ. Trimming left V 7 bases short and J 5 bases short, with 14 bases between. CDR3 amino acids: CASKLIWGTGELFF. CDR3 sequence (DNA): TGTGCCAGCAAGCTTATCTGGGGGACCGGGGAGCTGTTTTTT. Using reference TRBV7-8 and TRBJ2-2 for the parts outside the CDR3, the full variable domain is GAGVSQSPRYKVAKRGQDVALRCDPISGHVSLFWYQQALGQGPEFLTYFQNEAQLDKSGLPSDRFFAERPEGSVSTLKIQRTQQEDSAVYLCASKLIWGTGELFFGEGSRLTVL.

The V and J genes are TRBV27 and TRBJ2-7, with 11 bases aligning to TRBD2. CDR3 length equals 15 residues. Germline CDR1 MNHEY, CDR2 SMNVEV (reference sequence). V was pared by 4 bases and J by 4 bases, with 6 bases of the junction left unmatched. CDR3 in DNA: TGTGCCAGCAGTTCCTGGACTAGCGGGTCTTACGAGCAGTACTTC. It encodes CASSSWTSGSYEQYF.

A single count supports this clone. This chain connects TRBV7-5 to TRBJ1-1. TRBV7-5 is labeled a pseudogene. CDR3 length: 16 amino acids. The CDR3 loop reads CVRSPRTTKGNTEAFF. DNA of the CDR3: TGTGTCAGAAGCCCTCGGACGACCAAGGGGAACACTGAAGCTTTCTTT.

About this clone: At the DNA level, this CDR3 is encoded by other sequences in the same sample as well. This chain joins TRBV18 and TRBJ2-5; no definite D call. The germline V gene has CDR1 KGHSH and CDR2 LQKENI. Trimming removed 1 base at V and 2 bases at J, with 11 bases between. The CDR3 has 15 amino acids. In DNA, the CDR3 is TGTGCCAGCTCACCACGTAGGGCGGATCAAGAGACCCAGTACTTC. It codes for CASSPRRADQETQYF. Together with reference TRBV18 and TRBJ2-5, the CDR3 gives the full variable domain: NAGVMQNPRHLVRRRGQEARLRCSPMKGHSHVYWYRQLPEEGLKFMVYLQKENIIDESGMPKERFSAEFPKEGPSILRIQQVVRGDSAAYFCASSPRRADQETQYFGPGTRLLVL.

The count of this clone is one. The chain is built from TRBV30 and TRBJ2-1; D uncertain. CDR1 and CDR2 (germline): GTSNPN, SVGIG (reference sequence). Trimming shortened V by 2 bases and J by 0 bases, and 5 bases separated the two germline ends. This CDR3 is built from 13 residues. CDR3 sequence reads: CAWSSNSYNEQFF. As DNA, the CDR3 is TGTGCCTGGAGTAGTAACTCCTACAATGAGCAGTTCTTC.

J is TRBJ1-5 and V is TRBV19, with D uncertain. This CDR3 is built from 15 residues. Trimming shortened V by 6 bases and J by 1 base, and 13 bases separated the two germline ends. Germline CDR1 reads LNHDA; CDR2 reads SQIVND (reference sequence). The CDR3 sequence is CASSVTTESNQPQHF. For the CDR3, the DNA is TGTGCCAGTAGCGTTACCACAGAGAGCAATCAGCCCCAGCATTTT.

The V and J genes are TRBV10-3 and TRBJ1-2; TRBD1 matches at 8 bases. J lost 6 bases, V lost 2 bases, and 8 bases had no gene match. Germline CDR1 reads ENHRY; CDR2 reads SYGVKD. This CDR3 has 15 residues. Here the CDR3 DNA reads TGTGCCATCAGTGAGGGACAGGGAATTTTGCATGGCTACACCTTC. Translating it yields CAISEGQGILHGYTF.

This clone was observed many times. The chain is built from TRBV19 and TRBJ2-6; unclear D gene. CDR1 is LNHDA and CDR2 is SQIVND in the germline V gene (reference sequence). The V end was cut by 6 bases, the J end by 0 bases, with 9 bases between. CDR3 length equals 15 residues. The CDR3 sequence: CASRLFHSGANVLTF. CDR3 bases: TGTGCCAGTAGGTTATTCCACTCTGGGGCCAACGTCCTGACTTTC.

Only a few counts were recorded for this clone. The CDR3 nucleotides read TGTGCCAGCGAAGGGACTAGCGACTACGAGCAGTACTTC. This sequence encodes CASEGTSDYEQYF. The J gene is TRBJ2-5, the V gene TRBV28, with 10 bases fitting TRBD2. The DNA end favors TRBJ2-7, so the J call may be wrong. This CDR3 region has 13 residues. The germline V gene has CDR1 MDHEN and CDR2 SYDVKM.